This T cell receptor (beta chain) was captured in a study of CD8 T cells in Susac syndrome. CDR3 length: 13 residues. CDR1 is SGHDT and CDR2 is YYEEEE in the germline V gene. The V end lost 4 bases, the J end lost 6 bases, and 14 bases lay between the germline ends. RNA in amounts of about 0.45 to 1 ug was reverse transcribed with random hexamers. MiXCR was run by TCRdb on the immunoSEQ multiplex PCR reads, yielding one entry per CDR3 protein. The table includes 150,000 to 200,000 distinct CDR3 sequences, under 95% detected once. The receptor was isolated from a human donor with multiple sclerosis. V and J are TRBV5-6 and TRBJ2-7; D may be TRBD1 or TRBD2 (5 bases each). What was sequenced was CD4+ T cells from PBMCs. This CDR3 is CASSPQRGAEQYF. The CDR3 coding sequence is TGTGCCAGCAGCCCTCAACGGGGCGCCGAGCAGTACTTC.